A selection of T cell receptor beta chains follows, all from one sample in a study of immune evolution from preneoplasia to lung adenocarcinoma. The table came from immunoSEQ multiplex PCR; TCRdb's copy has only in-frame clones and leaves some out. The sample consists of approximately 5,000 clones, about 70% of them appearing once. The sample was FFPE lung adenocarcinoma in situ tissue. These receptors came from a person aged 55-80 years with lung adenocarcinoma. The CDR3 runs from the conserved cysteine through the conserved F or W. Fields, in order: V gene, clone size, CDR3 length, D gene, J gene, CDR3 protein, CDR3 DNA. The D gene is left open where the match is weak. The size of a clone is reported for some rows only, either as once, few or many, or as a class for expanded clones.

v_gene: TRBV7-2
abundance: .
len: 14
d_gene: .
j_gene: TRBJ2-1
CDR3aa: CASSLGRERNEQFF
CDR3nt: TGTGCCAGCAGCTTGGGCCGCGAGCGGAATGAGCAGTTCTTC

v_gene: TRBV5-4
abundance: few
len: 14
d_gene: .
j_gene: TRBJ1-5
CDR3aa: CASSSGTSNQPQHF
CDR3nt: TGTGCCAGCAGCTCCGGGACAAGCAATCAGCCCCAGCATTTT

v_gene: TRBV9
abundance: .
len: 13
d_gene: .
j_gene: TRBJ2-2
CDR3aa: CASSEPPPGELFF
CDR3nt: TGTGCCAGCAGCGAGCCCCCCCCCGGGGAGCTGTTTTTT

v_gene: TRBV6-1
abundance: once
len: 14
d_gene: TRBD1
j_gene: TRBJ1-2
CDR3aa: CVSSRDREAYGYTF
CDR3nt: TGTGTCAGCAGCCGGGACAGGGAGGCCTATGGCTACACCTTC

v_gene: TRBV19
abundance: .
len: 15
d_gene: TRBD1
j_gene: TRBJ1-5
CDR3aa: CASSNRDRATQPQHF
CDR3nt: TGTGCCAGTAGTAACCGGGACAGGGCGACTCAGCCCCAGCATTTT

v_gene: TRBV6-1
abundance: .
len: 16
d_gene: .
j_gene: TRBJ1-5
CDR3aa: CASSDPGTPEDQPQHF
CDR3nt: TGTGCCAGCAGTGACCCCGGGACCCCTGAGGATCAGCCCCAGCATTTT

v_gene: TRBV7-7
abundance: .
len: 15
d_gene: TRBD2
j_gene: TRBJ2-7
CDR3aa: CASSLGRGGSYEQYF
CDR3nt: TGTGCTAGCAGCTTAGGGCGGGGGGGATCCTACGAGCAGTACTTC

v_gene: TRBV6-5
abundance: .
len: 15
d_gene: .
j_gene: TRBJ1-3
CDR3aa: CASSYSRRSGNTIYF
CDR3nt: TGTGCCAGCAGTTACTCTAGAAGGTCTGGAAACACCATATATTTT

v_gene: TRBV6-1
abundance: .
len: 14
d_gene: .
j_gene: TRBJ1-4
CDR3aa: CASSESRGREKLFF
CDR3nt: TGTGCCAGCAGTGAATCTAGGGGTCGGGAAAAACTGTTTTTT

v_gene: TRBV7-6
abundance: .
len: 15
d_gene: .
j_gene: TRBJ1-1
CDR3aa: CASSLEAGTNTEAFF
CDR3nt: TGTGCCAGCAGCTTAGAGGCGGGGACGAACACTGAAGCTTTCTTT

v_gene: TRBV18
abundance: .
len: 14
d_gene: .
j_gene: TRBJ1-4
CDR3aa: CASSPSITNEKLFF
CDR3nt: TGTGCCAGCTCACCCTCCATAACTAATGAAAAACTGTTTTTT

v_gene: TRBV5-4
abundance: .
len: 10
d_gene: .
j_gene: TRBJ2-7
CDR3aa: CASRGYEQYF
CDR3nt: TGTGCCAGCAGGGGCTACGAGCAGTACTTC

v_gene: TRBV5-8
abundance: few
len: 15
d_gene: .
j_gene: TRBJ1-4
CDR3aa: CASSHPGRSSEKLFF
CDR3nt: TGTGCCAGCAGCCACCCTGGGCGTTCGTCTGAAAAACTGTTTTTT

v_gene: TRBV28
abundance: .
len: 16
d_gene: TRBD1
j_gene: TRBJ1-1
CDR3aa: CASSPMPGQGDTEAFF
CDR3nt: TGTGCCAGCAGTCCCATGCCGGGACAGGGGGACACTGAAGCTTTCTTT

v_gene: TRBV20-1
abundance: .
len: 11
d_gene: .
j_gene: TRBJ1-3
CDR3aa: CSAVEGNTIYF
CDR3nt: TGCAGTGCTGTGGAGGGAAACACCATATATTTT

v_gene: TRBV12-2
abundance: .
len: 16
d_gene: .
j_gene: TRBJ1-6
CDR3aa: CASRLAKMGDNSPLHF
CDR3nt: TGTGCAAGTCGCTTAGCGAAAATGGGGGATAATTCACCCCTCCACTTT

v_gene: TRBV7-9
abundance: .
len: 11
d_gene: .
j_gene: TRBJ1-2
CDR3aa: CASSPLREYTF
CDR3nt: TGTGCCAGCAGCCCACTCAGGGAATACACCTTC

v_gene: TRBV28
abundance: few
len: 16
d_gene: TRBD1
j_gene: TRBJ2-7
CDR3aa: CASSPLGTASFYEQYF
CDR3nt: TGTGCCAGCAGTCCACTCGGGACAGCCAGCTTCTACGAGCAGTACTTC

v_gene: TRBV18
abundance: .
len: 15
d_gene: .
j_gene: TRBJ1-5
CDR3aa: CASSPRGRAGQPQHF
CDR3nt: TGTGCCAGCTCACCAAGAGGTAGGGCCGGTCAGCCCCAGCATTTT

v_gene: TRBV29-1
abundance: once
len: 14
d_gene: .
j_gene: TRBJ1-1
CDR3aa: CSVLGGWGDTEAFF
CDR3nt: TGCAGCGTATTAGGGGGATGGGGAGACACTGAAGCTTTCTTT

v_gene: TRBV11-1
abundance: .
len: 13
d_gene: .
j_gene: TRBJ2-7
CDR3aa: CASSLDPMAEQYF
CDR3nt: TGTGCCAGCAGCTTGGACCCCATGGCCGAGCAGTACTTC

v_gene: TRBV7-2
abundance: .
len: 14
d_gene: .
j_gene: TRBJ2-2
CDR3aa: CASSLERVAGELFF
CDR3nt: TGTGCCAGCAGCCTCGAACGGGTTGCTGGGGAGCTGTTTTTT

v_gene: TRBV11-2
abundance: .
len: 16
d_gene: TRBD2
j_gene: TRBJ2-4
CDR3aa: CASSPLSGGTKNIQYF
CDR3nt: TGTGCCAGCAGCCCACTTAGCGGGGGGACAAAAAACATTCAGTACTTC

v_gene: TRBV30
abundance: .
len: 13
d_gene: .
j_gene: TRBJ2-7
CDR3aa: CAWSVPPTYEQYF
CDR3nt: TGTGCCTGGAGTGTCCCCCCTACCTACGAGCAGTACTTC

v_gene: TRBV7-3
abundance: .
len: 13
d_gene: .
j_gene: TRBJ2-5
CDR3aa: CASSWRVGETQYF
CDR3nt: TGTGCCAGCAGCTGGAGGGTTGGGGAGACCCAGTACTTC

v_gene: TRBV5-1
abundance: .
len: 16
d_gene: TRBD1
j_gene: TRBJ1-1
CDR3aa: CASSSNGQAPNTEAFF
CDR3nt: TGCGCCAGCAGCTCCAACGGACAGGCGCCGAACACTGAAGCTTTCTTT

v_gene: TRBV18
abundance: .
len: 11
d_gene: TRBD1
j_gene: TRBJ1-2
CDR3aa: CASSGTGGYTF
CDR3nt: TGTGCCAGCTCCGGGACAGGAGGCTACACCTTC

v_gene: TRBV7-6
abundance: .
len: 17
d_gene: TRBD1
j_gene: TRBJ2-2
CDR3aa: CASSLYITGANTGELFF
CDR3nt: TGTGCCAGCAGCTTATATATCACAGGGGCGAACACCGGGGAGCTGTTTTTT

v_gene: TRBV28
abundance: once
len: 14
d_gene: TRBD1
j_gene: TRBJ2-5
CDR3aa: CASSRQGGEKTQYF
CDR3nt: TGTGCCAGCAGTCGACAGGGTGGCGAGAAGACCCAGTACTTC

v_gene: TRBV6-5
abundance: .
len: 13
d_gene: TRBD1
j_gene: TRBJ1-1
CDR3aa: CASSETGATEAFF
CDR3nt: TGTGCCAGCAGTGAGACAGGGGCCACTGAAGCTTTCTTT

v_gene: TRBV4-1
abundance: .
len: 16
d_gene: .
j_gene: TRBJ1-5
CDR3aa: CASSQDGTESNQPQHF
CDR3nt: TGCGCCAGCAGCCAAGATGGTACAGAGAGCAATCAGCCCCAGCATTTT

v_gene: TRBV5-4
abundance: .
len: 13
d_gene: .
j_gene: TRBJ2-2
CDR3aa: CASSPRGSGELFF
CDR3nt: TGTGCCAGCAGCCCTAGGGGCTCCGGGGAGCTGTTTTTT

v_gene: TRBV6-1
abundance: .
len: 17
d_gene: TRBD1
j_gene: TRBJ2-5
CDR3aa: CASSEPKGAGGMETQYF
CDR3nt: TGTGCCAGCAGTGAACCGAAGGGGGCAGGGGGCATGGAGACCCAGTACTTC

v_gene: TRBV25-1
abundance: large
len: 16
d_gene: .
j_gene: TRBJ2-2
CDR3aa: CASSTLRDQNTGELFF
CDR3nt: TGTGCCAGCAGTACTCTCAGGGATCAGAACACCGGGGAGCTGTTTTTT

v_gene: TRBV2
abundance: .
len: 15
d_gene: TRBD2
j_gene: TRBJ2-5
CDR3aa: CASSDGGGAGETQYF
CDR3nt: TGTGCCAGCAGTGACGGCGGGGGGGCCGGAGAGACCCAGTACTTC

v_gene: TRBV7-2
abundance: once
len: 14
d_gene: .
j_gene: TRBJ1-2
CDR3aa: CASSFKGTNYGYTF
CDR3nt: TGTGCCAGCAGCTTTAAGGGGACTAACTATGGCTACACCTTC

v_gene: TRBV5-1
abundance: .
len: 17
d_gene: TRBD1
j_gene: TRBJ2-5
CDR3aa: CASSSGTGLTLGETQYF
CDR3nt: TGCGCCAGCAGCTCCGGGACAGGGTTGACGTTGGGGGAGACCCAGTACTTC

v_gene: TRBV2
abundance: .
len: 10
d_gene: .
j_gene: TRBJ2-7
CDR3aa: CASSNYEQYF
CDR3nt: TGTGCCAGCAGCAACTACGAGCAGTACTTC

v_gene: TRBV5-6
abundance: .
len: 12
d_gene: .
j_gene: TRBJ2-2
CDR3aa: CASSWSSGELFF
CDR3nt: TGTGCCAGCAGCTGGTCTTCCGGGGAGCTGTTTTTT

v_gene: TRBV4-2
abundance: .
len: 15
d_gene: TRBD2
j_gene: TRBJ2-1
CDR3aa: CASSQAGTSLDEQFF
CDR3nt: TGTGCCAGCAGCCAAGCCGGGACTAGCTTGGATGAGCAGTTCTTC

v_gene: TRBV9
abundance: .
len: 14
d_gene: TRBD1
j_gene: TRBJ2-7
CDR3aa: CASAFGTGGLEQYF
CDR3nt: TGTGCCAGCGCGTTTGGGACAGGCGGACTCGAGCAGTACTTC

v_gene: TRBV18
abundance: large
len: 16
d_gene: .
j_gene: TRBJ2-2
CDR3aa: CASSPSGTTNTGELFF
CDR3nt: TGTGCCAGCTCACCATCCGGGACGACGAACACCGGGGAGCTGTTTTTT

v_gene: TRBV18
abundance: .
len: 15
d_gene: .
j_gene: TRBJ1-2
CDR3aa: CASSPPGGSWVGYTF
CDR3nt: TGTGCCAGCTCACCACCGGGGGGCAGTTGGGTCGGCTACACCTTC

v_gene: TRBV6-6
abundance: .
len: 13
d_gene: .
j_gene: TRBJ1-4
CDR3aa: CASRQDDNEKLFF
CDR3nt: TGTGCCAGCAGGCAGGATGATAATGAAAAACTGTTTTTT

v_gene: TRBV4-1
abundance: .
len: 16
d_gene: .
j_gene: TRBJ1-3
CDR3aa: CASSQDSQPSGNTIYF
CDR3nt: TGCGCCAGCAGCCAAGATTCACAACCCTCGGGAAACACCATATATTTT

v_gene: TRBV6-5
abundance: once
len: 14
d_gene: TRBD1
j_gene: TRBJ1-4
CDR3aa: CASSYGTGDEKLFF
CDR3nt: TGTGCCAGCAGTTATGGGACAGGGGATGAAAAACTGTTTTTT

v_gene: TRBV6-5
abundance: few
len: 13
d_gene: .
j_gene: TRBJ1-1
CDR3aa: CASSPDINTEAFF
CDR3nt: TGTGCCAGCAGTCCCGACATTAACACTGAAGCTTTCTTT

v_gene: TRBV7-9
abundance: .
len: 16
d_gene: .
j_gene: TRBJ2-5
CDR3aa: CASSLAQGSGWETQYF
CDR3nt: TGTGCCAGCAGCTTAGCTCAGGGATCGGGATGGGAGACCCAGTACTTC

v_gene: TRBV5-5
abundance: .
len: 14
d_gene: .
j_gene: TRBJ1-5
CDR3aa: CASSADSGEQPQHF
CDR3nt: TGTGCCAGCAGCGCGGACAGCGGGGAACAGCCCCAGCATTTT

v_gene: TRBV29-1
abundance: .
len: 14
d_gene: .
j_gene: TRBJ1-2
CDR3aa: CSVRAGVSNYGYTF
CDR3nt: TGCAGCGTTCGCGCGGGAGTCTCTAACTATGGCTACACCTTC

v_gene: TRBV6-1
abundance: .
len: 15
d_gene: TRBD1
j_gene: TRBJ2-7
CDR3aa: CASSESITGGDEQYF
CDR3nt: TGTGCCAGCAGTGAATCTATTACAGGGGGAGACGAGCAGTACTTC

v_gene: TRBV21-1
abundance: .
len: 18
d_gene: .
j_gene: TRBJ2-2
CDR3aa: CASSDKPKTGGVPGELFF
CDR3nt: TGTGCCAGCAGCGACAAACCCAAGACAGGGGGGGTCCCCGGGGAGCTGTTTTTT

v_gene: TRBV7-8
abundance: .
len: 13
d_gene: .
j_gene: TRBJ2-7
CDR3aa: CASSLGNLGEQYF
CDR3nt: TGTGCCAGCAGCTTAGGCAACCTTGGTGAGCAGTACTTC

v_gene: TRBV9
abundance: .
len: 15
d_gene: .
j_gene: TRBJ2-5
CDR3aa: CASSVFGYPRETQYF
CDR3nt: TGTGCCAGCAGCGTGTTTGGGTACCCCAGAGAGACCCAGTACTTC

v_gene: TRBV4-1
abundance: .
len: 14
d_gene: .
j_gene: TRBJ2-1
CDR3aa: CASSQTQVGYEQFF
CDR3nt: TGCGCCAGCAGCCAGACACAGGTGGGTTATGAGCAGTTCTTC